This TCR beta chain is from a study of long-term antiretroviral therapy in people with HIV. Overall study: The 2015 recommendation for immediate ART came about a decade after the earliest samples.

Broader study findings: Despite increasing after ART, diversity remained lower than that of transplant donor controls. Investigators report no available data on ART adherence, viral resistance or therapy changes. Clones that expanded before ART (that is, prior to treatment) dominated the repertoire at all time points.

With survey level as its setting, the immunoSEQ assay was v3.0. TCRdb's table, derived via immunoSEQ multiplex PCR, lists solely in-frame clones and lacks some. This table has 25,000 to 30,000 clones, around 83% appearing once. A remark on this clone: Antigen specificity is unknown.

The input for sequencing was unsorted PBMCs, taken 0.8 years after starting antiretroviral therapy. This sequence was found in a woman aged 30 to 39 with HIV.

Here the CDR3 DNA reads TGTGCCAGCAGCGGGAGACAGGGCTACGAGCAGTACGTC. Translation gives CASSGRQGYEQYV. The genes are TRBV5-6 and TRBJ2-7; 7 bases map to TRBD1. With 4 bases clipped from V and 3 bases from J, the junction kept 4 bases outside the gene matches. The germline gives CDR1 SGHDT, CDR2 YYEEEE. The CDR3 spans 13 residues.